This T cell receptor beta chain stems from a study of post-analysis software for immune sequencing data. Study observations and caveats: Elevated frequency relative to controls characterized four or five TRBV segments in patients, TRBV5-6, TRBV5-1 and TRBV20-1 among them.

Per the germline V gene, CDR1 is SGHRS and CDR2 is YFSETQ. This CDR3 has 14 residues. Deletions cut 3 bases from V and 1 base from J, with 9 bases between. The authors incorporated unique molecular identifiers into the TCR beta cDNA libraries. TCRdb reprocessed the PCR reads via MiXCR and lists one record per CDR3 protein. The data show over 150,000 distinct CDR3 sequences, 25% to 35% seen once. As for this clonotype: The antigen remains unidentified.

This chain uses TRBV5-1 with TRBJ2-3, with D perhaps TRBD1 (5 bases). The receptor comes from a girl aged 10 to 17 with multiple sclerosis. Sequenced material: blood. CDR3 loop: CASSSKGGTDTQYF. As DNA, the CDR3 is TGCGCCAGCAGCTCGAAAGGGGGCACAGATACGCAGTATTTT.